Included here is one T cell receptor beta chain sequence, with context. No antigen is known for it. This entry comes from a study of regulatory T cells. The CDR3 has 13 amino acids. Germline V CDR1 and CDR2: MDHEN, SYDVKM. V trimming: 5 bases; J trimming: 10 bases; junction bases outside the gene matches: 4. Amplification used 52 TRBV primers and 13 TRBJ primers. Clones were read by immunoSEQ multiplex PCR, and TCRdb kept only the in-frame ones, dropping some. Of under 35,000 clones listed, roughly 92% are singletons. General study findings and limits: Hydrophobic residues at CDR3 positions 6 and 7 were enriched in conventional CD4+ T cells of CD3G-deficient patients.

The rearrangement links TRBV28 to TRBJ2-1; 11 positions agree with TRBD2. Specimen: conventional CD4+ T cells sorted from blood. The TCR originated in a child younger than 10 with CD3G deficiency. The CDR3, as DNA: TGTGCCAGCAGTACTAGCGGGAGATACGAGCAGTTCTTC. Amino acid sequence: CASSTSGRYEQFF.